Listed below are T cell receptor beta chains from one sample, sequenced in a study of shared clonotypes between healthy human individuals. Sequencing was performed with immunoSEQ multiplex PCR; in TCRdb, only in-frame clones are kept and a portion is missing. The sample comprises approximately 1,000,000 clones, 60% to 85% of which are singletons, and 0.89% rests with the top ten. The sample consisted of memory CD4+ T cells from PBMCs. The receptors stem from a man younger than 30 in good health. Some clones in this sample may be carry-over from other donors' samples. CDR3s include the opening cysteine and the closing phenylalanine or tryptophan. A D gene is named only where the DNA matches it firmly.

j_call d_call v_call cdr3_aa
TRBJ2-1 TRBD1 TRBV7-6 CASSLYQGDNEQFF
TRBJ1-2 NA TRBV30 CAWEGVANYGYTF
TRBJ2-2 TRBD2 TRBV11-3 CASSLGGLAGDPNTGELFF
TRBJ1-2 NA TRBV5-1 CASSGMETGGMYGYTF
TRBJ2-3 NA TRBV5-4 CASSQENTQYF
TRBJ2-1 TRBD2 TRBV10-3 CAISESPSGRHEQFF
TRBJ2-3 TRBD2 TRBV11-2 CASSSKLLAGGPGTQYF
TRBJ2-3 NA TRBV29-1 CATLTTDTQYF
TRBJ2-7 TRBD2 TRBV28 CASSFDLGLADSYEQYF
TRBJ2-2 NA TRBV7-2 CASTRRTNTGELFF
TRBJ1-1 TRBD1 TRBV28 CASRLEFHRGNTEAFF
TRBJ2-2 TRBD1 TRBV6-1 CASKPTGGIGELFF
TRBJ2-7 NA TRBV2 CASSDPLDGGHVYEQYF
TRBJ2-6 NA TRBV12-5 CASGPGVSYSGANVLTF
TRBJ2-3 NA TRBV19 CASSSPPGWGTDTQYF
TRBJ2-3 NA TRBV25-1 CASRKPSTDTQYF
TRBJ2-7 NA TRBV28 CASSLGTYEQYF
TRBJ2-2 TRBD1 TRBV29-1 CSVDRGLGSVTGELFF
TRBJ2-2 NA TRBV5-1 CASSLVSNTGELFF
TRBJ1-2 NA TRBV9 CASSARSGSRGYTF
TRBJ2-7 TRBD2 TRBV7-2 CASSPRRTSGSYEQYF
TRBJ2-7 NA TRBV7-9 CASSSTIAGEQYF
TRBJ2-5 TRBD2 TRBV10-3 CASGLAGAGETQYF
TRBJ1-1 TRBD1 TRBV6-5 CASSRPGGTEAFF
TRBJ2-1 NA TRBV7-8 CASSSTRQRDSEQFF
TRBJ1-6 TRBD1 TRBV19 CASSARPGQEPLHF
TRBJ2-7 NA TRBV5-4 CASSSVQGAGGHEQYF
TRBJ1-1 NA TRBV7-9 CASSFVRGLNTEAFF
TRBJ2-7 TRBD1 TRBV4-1 CASSQPRDRGYEQYF
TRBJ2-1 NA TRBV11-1 CASSQNSDASSYNEQFF
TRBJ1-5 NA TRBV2 CASSAQQAGGQPQHF
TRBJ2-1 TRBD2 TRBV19 CASSIPSGTIHEQFF
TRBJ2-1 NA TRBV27 CASSQTRYLDRSNYSGWTYNEQFF
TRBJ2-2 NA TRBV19 CASSIQENTGELFF
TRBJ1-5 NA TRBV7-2 CASSSQGINQPQHF
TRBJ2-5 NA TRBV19 CASSIDGQETQYF
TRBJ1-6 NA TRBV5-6 CASSFISGYNSPLHF
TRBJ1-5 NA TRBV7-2 CASSFFQVNQPQHF
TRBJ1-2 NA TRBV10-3 CAISGTDGYGYTF
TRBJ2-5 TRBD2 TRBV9 CASSVQAGDYQETQYF
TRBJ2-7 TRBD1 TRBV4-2 CASSHGTGSYEQYF
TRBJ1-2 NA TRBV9 CASSARDNYGYTF
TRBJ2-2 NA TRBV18 CASSPRDTGELFF
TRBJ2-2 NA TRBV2 CASTIVSGNTGELFF
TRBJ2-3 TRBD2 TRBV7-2 CASSPQTSATDTQYF
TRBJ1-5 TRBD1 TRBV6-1 CASSEAWGTGGNQPQHF
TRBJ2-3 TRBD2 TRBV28 CASSILAGVPDTQYF
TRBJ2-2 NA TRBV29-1 CSGSEGSGGELFF
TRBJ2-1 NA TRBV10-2 CASNSGANREQFF
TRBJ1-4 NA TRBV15 CATSRDLGRGNEKLFF
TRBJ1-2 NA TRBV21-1 CASSKVRGSKGYTF
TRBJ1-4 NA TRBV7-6 CASSVYGGNNEKLFF
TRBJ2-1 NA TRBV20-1 CSARGTLEQFF
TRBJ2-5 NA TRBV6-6 CASSYDRLQETQYF
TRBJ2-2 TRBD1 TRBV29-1 CSVDRGNTGELFF
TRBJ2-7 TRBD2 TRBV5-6 CASSLALAGDHYEQYF